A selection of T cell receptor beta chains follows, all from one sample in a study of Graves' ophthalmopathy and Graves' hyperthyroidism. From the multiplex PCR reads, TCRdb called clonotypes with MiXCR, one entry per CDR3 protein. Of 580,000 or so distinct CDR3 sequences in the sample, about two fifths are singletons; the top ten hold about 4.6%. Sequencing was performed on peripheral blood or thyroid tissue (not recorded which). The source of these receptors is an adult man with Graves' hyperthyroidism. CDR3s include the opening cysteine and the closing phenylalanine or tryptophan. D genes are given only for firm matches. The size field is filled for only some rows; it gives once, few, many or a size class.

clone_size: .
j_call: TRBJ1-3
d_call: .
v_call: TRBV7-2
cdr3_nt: TGTGCCAGCAGCTCGGGACTAGCGGGAGAGGGTAACACCATATATTTT
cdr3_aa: CASSSGLAGEGNTIYF

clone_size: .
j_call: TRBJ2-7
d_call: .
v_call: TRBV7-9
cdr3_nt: TGTGCCAGCGGGGCCATACCCCTGGGTCTATACTACGAGCAGTACTTC
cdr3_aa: CASGAIPLGLYYEQYF

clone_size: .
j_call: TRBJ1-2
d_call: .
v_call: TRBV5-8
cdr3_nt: TGTGCCAGCACCATTGCTATTTTGGGGGCAGGTGGCTACACCTTC
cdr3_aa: CASTIAILGAGGYTF

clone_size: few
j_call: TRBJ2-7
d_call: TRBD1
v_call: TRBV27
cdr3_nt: TGTGCCAGCAGGACCGCGGGACAGGGATCCTACGAGCAGTACTTC
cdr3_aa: CASRTAGQGSYEQYF

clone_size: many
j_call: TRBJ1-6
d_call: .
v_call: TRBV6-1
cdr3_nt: TGTGCCAGCAACTGGTTAGGGGTGGATTCACCCCTCCACTTT
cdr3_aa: CASNWLGVDSPLHF

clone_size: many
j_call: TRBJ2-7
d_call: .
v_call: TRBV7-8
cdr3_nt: TGTGCCAGCAGCTTCAGCACAGAGCAGTACTTC
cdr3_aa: CASSFSTEQYF

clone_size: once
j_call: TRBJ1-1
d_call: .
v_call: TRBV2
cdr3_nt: TGTGCCAGCTTCCAAAACCGGGGAAGCACTGAAGCTTTCTTT
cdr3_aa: CASFQNRGSTEAFF

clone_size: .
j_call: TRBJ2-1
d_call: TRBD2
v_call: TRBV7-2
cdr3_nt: TGTGCCAGCAGCCCCTGGACTAGCGGGAGACTTCGCAATGAGCAGTTCTTC
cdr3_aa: CASSPWTSGRLRNEQFF

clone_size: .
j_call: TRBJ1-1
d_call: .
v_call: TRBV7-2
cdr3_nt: TGTGCCAGCAGCTTAGCGCCTAGGGGGGCCACTGAAGCTTTCTTT
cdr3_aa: CASSLAPRGATEAFF

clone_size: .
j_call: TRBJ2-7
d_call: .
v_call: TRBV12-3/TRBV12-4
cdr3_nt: TGTGCCAGCAGTTTTGGGCGGCTAGCGTCGTCCTACGAGCAGTACTTC
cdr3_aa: CASSFGRLASSYEQYF

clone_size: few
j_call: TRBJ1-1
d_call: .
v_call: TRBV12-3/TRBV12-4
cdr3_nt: .
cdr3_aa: CASSSSTGSTEAFF

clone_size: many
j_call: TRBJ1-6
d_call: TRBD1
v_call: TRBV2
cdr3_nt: TGTGCCAGCAGTGAGGGGTTGGCAGGGGGTTCACCCCTCCACTTT
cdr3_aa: CASSEGLAGGSPLHF

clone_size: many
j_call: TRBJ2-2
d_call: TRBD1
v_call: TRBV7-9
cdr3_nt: TGTGCCAGCAGCTTAGCGTCCGACCGAGGACAGGGGAGTGTGACCGGGGAGCTGTTTTTT
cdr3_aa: CASSLASDRGQGSVTGELFF

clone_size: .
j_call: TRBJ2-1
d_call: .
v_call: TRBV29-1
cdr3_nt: TGCAGCGTTGAGCTCCCCCAGGCGGGGTACAATGAGCAGTTCTTC
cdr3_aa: CSVELPQAGYNEQFF

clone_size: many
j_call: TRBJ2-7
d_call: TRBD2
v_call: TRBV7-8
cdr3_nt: TGTGCCAGCAGCCCACGGGAGGGACTAGCAATCTACGAGCAGTACTTC
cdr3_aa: CASSPREGLAIYEQYF

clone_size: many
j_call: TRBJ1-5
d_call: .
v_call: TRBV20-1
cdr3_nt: TGCAGTGCTAGAGATTCGGTGGGCAGACTCAATCAGCCCCAGCATTTT
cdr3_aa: CSARDSVGRLNQPQHF

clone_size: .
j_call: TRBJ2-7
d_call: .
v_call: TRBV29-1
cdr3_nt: TGCAGCGTTGGAACAGGGTGGGATGAGCAGTACTTC
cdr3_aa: CSVGTGWDEQYF

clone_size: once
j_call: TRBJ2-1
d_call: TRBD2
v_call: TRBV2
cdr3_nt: TGTGCCAGCAGCTTGGGCGGGAGGTTCCATGAGCAGTTCTTC
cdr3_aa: CASSLGGRFHEQFF

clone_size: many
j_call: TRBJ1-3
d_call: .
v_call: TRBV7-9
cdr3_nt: TGTGCCAGCAGCCCCTCGGGAAACACCATATATTTT
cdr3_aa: CASSPSGNTIYF

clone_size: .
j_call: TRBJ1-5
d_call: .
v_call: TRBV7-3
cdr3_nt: TGTGCCAGCAGCACGGGAGGGGACCCGATCTACGAGCATTTT
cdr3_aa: CASSTGGDPIYEHF

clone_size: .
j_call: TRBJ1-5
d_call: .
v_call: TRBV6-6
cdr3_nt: TGTGCCAGCAGTTGGGCCCCCCGGGGCAAAGATCAGCCCCAGCATTTT
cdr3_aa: CASSWAPRGKDQPQHF

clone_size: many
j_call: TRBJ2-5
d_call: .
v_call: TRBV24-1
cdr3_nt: TGTGCCACCAGTGATTTGAAGAGGGGGTGGCAAGAGACCCAGTACTTC
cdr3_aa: CATSDLKRGWQETQYF

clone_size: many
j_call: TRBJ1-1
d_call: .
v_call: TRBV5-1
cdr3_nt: TGCGCCAGCAGCCCCGGCAGAGGGCCCTTAATGAACACTGAAGCTTTCTTT
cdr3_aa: CASSPGRGPLMNTEAFF

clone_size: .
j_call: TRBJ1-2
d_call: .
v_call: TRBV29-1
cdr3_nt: TGCAGCGTTGAAGACGCTCGGGGGGTTGGATATGGCTACACCTTC
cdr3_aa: CSVEDARGVGYGYTF

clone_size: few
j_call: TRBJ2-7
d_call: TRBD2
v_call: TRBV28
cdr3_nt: TGTGCCAGCAGTCCGGGACTAAGATTCTACGAGCAGTACTTC
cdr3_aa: CASSPGLRFYEQYF

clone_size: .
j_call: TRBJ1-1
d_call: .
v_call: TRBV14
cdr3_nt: TGTGCCAGCAGCCAAGATGCGGACTGGAACGCTGAAGCTTTCTTT
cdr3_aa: CASSQDADWNAEAFF

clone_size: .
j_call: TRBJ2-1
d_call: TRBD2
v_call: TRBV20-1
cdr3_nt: TGCAGTGCTAGAGAGCGGGGGGGGGATGAGCAGTTCTTC
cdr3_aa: CSARERGGDEQFF

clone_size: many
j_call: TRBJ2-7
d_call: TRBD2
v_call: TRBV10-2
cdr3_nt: TGCGCCAGCAGAGCAATAGCGGGGGGAAACTACGAGCAGTACTTC
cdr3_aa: CASRAIAGGNYEQYF

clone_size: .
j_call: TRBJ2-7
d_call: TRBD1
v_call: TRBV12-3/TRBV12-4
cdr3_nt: TGTGCCAGCGTGGCCCGACAGGGTCTCGAGCAGTACTTC
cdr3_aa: CASVARQGLEQYF

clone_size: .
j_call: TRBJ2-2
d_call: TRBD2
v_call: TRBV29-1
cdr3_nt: TGCAGCATAGGACTAGCGGGAGACCGACGCGGGGAGCTGTTTTTT
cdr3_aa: CSIGLAGDRRGELFF

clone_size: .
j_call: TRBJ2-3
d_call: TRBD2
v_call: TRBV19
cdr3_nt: TGTGCCAGTAGCCTTCGGGGCGGGGGGCGCTTCACAGATACGCAGTATTTT
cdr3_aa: CASSLRGGGRFTDTQYF

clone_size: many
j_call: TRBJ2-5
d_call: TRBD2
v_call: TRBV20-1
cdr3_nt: TGCAGTGTCGGAGCGGGGGCGAACCAAGAGACCCAGTACTTC
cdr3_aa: CSVGAGANQETQYF

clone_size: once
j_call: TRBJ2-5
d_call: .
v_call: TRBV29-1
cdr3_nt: TGCAGCGTTGAGCGGGGTGGGCAAGAGACCCAGTACTTC
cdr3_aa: CSVERGGQETQYF

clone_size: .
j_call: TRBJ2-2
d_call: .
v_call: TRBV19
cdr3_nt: TGTGCCAGTAGTATCCCGGGGGCTACGGCCGGGGAGCTGTTTTTT
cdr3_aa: CASSIPGATAGELFF

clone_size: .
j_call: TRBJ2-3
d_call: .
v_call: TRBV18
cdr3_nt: TGTGCCAGCTCACCACCTGGAAGAGATACGCAGTATTTT
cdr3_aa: CASSPPGRDTQYF

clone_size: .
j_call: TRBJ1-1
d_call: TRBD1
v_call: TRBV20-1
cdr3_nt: TGCAGTGCTAGAGATGGGACAGTCATGGACACTGAAGCTTTCTTT
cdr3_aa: CSARDGTVMDTEAFF

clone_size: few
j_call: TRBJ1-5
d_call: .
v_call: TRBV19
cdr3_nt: TGTGCCAGTGCCCTGGGGGGGGCCGGCAATCAGCCCCAGCATTTT
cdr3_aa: CASALGGAGNQPQHF

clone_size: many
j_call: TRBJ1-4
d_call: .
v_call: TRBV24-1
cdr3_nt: TGTGCCACCTCTCACTCGGGACCTAGCGAAAAACTGTTTTTT
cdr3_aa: CATSHSGPSEKLFF

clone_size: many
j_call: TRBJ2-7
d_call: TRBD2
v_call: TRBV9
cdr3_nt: TGTGCCAGCAGTCCAATGGCAAGCGGCGGGGGTAGCTACGAGCAGTACTTC
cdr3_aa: CASSPMASGGGSYEQYF

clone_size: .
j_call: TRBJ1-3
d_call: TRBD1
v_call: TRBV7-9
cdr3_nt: TGTGCCAGCAGCCCGACAGGGAGCTCTGGAAGCACCATATATTTT
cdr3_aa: CASSPTGSSGSTIYF

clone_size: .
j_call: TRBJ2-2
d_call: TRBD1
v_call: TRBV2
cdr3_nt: TGTGCCACCATTTCTGGACAGGGGAACACCGGGGAGCTGTTTTTT
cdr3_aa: CATISGQGNTGELFF

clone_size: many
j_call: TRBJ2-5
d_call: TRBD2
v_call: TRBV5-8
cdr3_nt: TGTGCCAGCAGCGGACTAGTTTCAACCCAGTACTTC
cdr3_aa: CASSGLVSTQYF

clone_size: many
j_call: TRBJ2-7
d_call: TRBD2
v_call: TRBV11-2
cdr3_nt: TGTGCCAGCAGAGGAACTAGCGGGAGGGAGACCTACGAGCAGTACTTC
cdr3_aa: CASRGTSGRETYEQYF

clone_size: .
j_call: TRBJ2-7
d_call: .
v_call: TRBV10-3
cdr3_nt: TGTGCCATCAGTGAGTCCGCGCAGTACTTC
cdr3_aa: CAISESAQYF

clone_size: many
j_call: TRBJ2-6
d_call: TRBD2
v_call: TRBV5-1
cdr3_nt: TGCGCCAGCAGCTTGGTAGCGGGGCCTGGGGCCAACGTCCTGACTTTC
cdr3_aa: CASSLVAGPGANVLTF

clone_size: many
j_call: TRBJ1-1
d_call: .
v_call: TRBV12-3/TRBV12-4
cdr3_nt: TGTGCCAGCAGTCCCGAGTTGAGGGGCGGTGAAGCTTTCTTT
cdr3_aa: CASSPELRGGEAFF

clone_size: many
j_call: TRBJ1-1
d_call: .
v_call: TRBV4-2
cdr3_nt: TGTGCCAGCAGCCTGGAAAGGCGGAGGAACACTGAAGCTTTCTTT
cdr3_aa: CASSLERRRNTEAFF

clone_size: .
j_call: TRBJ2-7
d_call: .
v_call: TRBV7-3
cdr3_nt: TGTGCCAGCAGCTTGGCCCCCGGGGGTGAGCAGTACTTC
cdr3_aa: CASSLAPGGEQYF

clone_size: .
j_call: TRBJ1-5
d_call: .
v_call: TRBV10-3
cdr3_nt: TGTGCCATCAGTGAGTTCCGGACAGTGAATCAGCCCCAGCATTTT
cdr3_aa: CAISEFRTVNQPQHF

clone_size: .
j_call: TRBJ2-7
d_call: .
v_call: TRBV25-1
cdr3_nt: TGTGCCAGCAGTGAATTAGCCGATGAGCAGTACTTC
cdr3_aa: CASSELADEQYF

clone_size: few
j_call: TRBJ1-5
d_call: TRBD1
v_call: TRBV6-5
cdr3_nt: TGTGCCAGCAGTGCTATCCCGCTGCAGGGGGCCAATCAGCCCCAGCATTTT
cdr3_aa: CASSAIPLQGANQPQHF